This is a list of T cell receptor beta chains from one sample in a study of T cell responses to AZD1222 COVID-19 vaccine. Here immunoSEQ multiplex PCR was the method, and the copy in TCRdb shows in-frame clones only, minus some. The sample contains about 60,000 clones, around 83% of which appear only once. The sequencing used peripheral blood, collected on day 0 of AZD1222 vaccination. All receptors come from an adult in good health. CDR3s include the opening cysteine and the closing phenylalanine or tryptophan. D genes are given only for firm matches. Not all rows give a size; the values are once, few, many and, for expanded clones, a class.

CDR3 DNA | CDR3 protein | D gene | J gene | V gene | clone size
TGCGCCAGCAGCCAAGATTGGGGGGTAGCTCGTGGGGAAGAGACCCAGTACTTC | CASSQDWGVARGEETQYF | . | TRBJ2-5 | TRBV4-3 | .
TGTGCCAGCAGCCGACAGGGGGCCTTGGGCTACACCTTC | CASSRQGALGYTF | TRBD1 | TRBJ1-2 | TRBV6-5 | few
TGTGCCAGCAGCTCCCCCCAGGGACGAAGGCCCCAGCATTTT | CASSSPQGRRPQHF | . | TRBJ1-5 | TRBV28 | .
TGCGCCAGCAGCTTGCGGGGACAGGGTTCGGTAGAGACCCAGTACTTC | CASSLRGQGSVETQYF | TRBD1 | TRBJ2-5 | TRBV5-1 | .
TGTGCCAGCAGCCCTCGTCGGGGGATCGACACTGAAGCTTTCTTT | CASSPRRGIDTEAFF | . | TRBJ1-1 | TRBV9 | .
TGTGCCAGCAGCTTAAACGTGGGGACGGGATTCGGGGAGCTGTTTTTT | CASSLNVGTGFGELFF | . | TRBJ2-2 | TRBV11-2 | .
TGTGCCAGCAGCCCCAGTATACGTGAAAAACTGTTTTTT | CASSPSIREKLFF | . | TRBJ1-4 | TRBV7-2 | .
TGCGCCAGCAGCCATTCTAGCGGGAGCGTAGACAAAAACATTCAGTACTTC | CASSHSSGSVDKNIQYF | TRBD2 | TRBJ2-4 | TRBV5-1 | .
TGCAGCGCTACAGGGACACTGAACACTGAAGCTTTCTTT | CSATGTLNTEAFF | . | TRBJ1-1 | TRBV29-1 | once
TGCGCCAGCAGCTTGGCCAAAGGGGGGCGCAACTATGGCTACACCTTC | CASSLAKGGRNYGYTF | . | TRBJ1-2 | TRBV5-1 | few
TGTGCCATCAGTGAGTCGAGCCAGGGGCGAACTGAAGCTTTCTTT | CAISESSQGRTEAFF | . | TRBJ1-1 | TRBV10-3 | .
TGCGCCAGCAGCTCCGATAGTACTGTGAACACTGAAGCTTTCTTT | CASSSDSTVNTEAFF | . | TRBJ1-1 | TRBV5-1 | once
TGTGCCAGCAGTTTATCGGACCGGACCTACAATGAGCAGTTCTTC | CASSLSDRTYNEQFF | . | TRBJ2-1 | TRBV28 | once
TGTGCCAGCAGCGTAGGAGGGCCCGGGGAGCTGTTTTTT | CASSVGGPGELFF | . | TRBJ2-2 | TRBV9 | .
TGTGCCAGCAGCTGGGGTCTAGCGACTCGCTCTGGGGCCAACGTCCTGACTTTC | CASSWGLATRSGANVLTF | . | TRBJ2-6 | TRBV7-8 | .
TGTGCCAGCAGTTTATCGCGGATTACAACTAATGAAAAACTGTTTTTT | CASSLSRITTNEKLFF | . | TRBJ1-4 | TRBV27 | .
TGCAGCGTTCAAACTGTGGGAACCTATGAAGCTTTCTTT | CSVQTVGTYEAFF | . | TRBJ1-1 | TRBV29-1 | .
TGTGCCAGCAGCTTGGACTTTCGGGGGAGCACTGAAGCTTTCTTT | CASSLDFRGSTEAFF | . | TRBJ1-1 | TRBV5-4 | .
TGTGCCAGCAGCCGCGCCGGGACATCAGGATCACCCCTCCACTTT | CASSRAGTSGSPLHF | . | TRBJ1-6 | TRBV7-2 | .
TGCGCCAGCAGCCTACAGGGTTTCAACTATGGCTACACCTTC | CASSLQGFNYGYTF | . | TRBJ1-2 | TRBV5-1 | once
TGTGCCAGCAGCCCCGGAGGAAGAGGGAGCAATCAGCCCCAGCATTTT | CASSPGGRGSNQPQHF | . | TRBJ1-5 | TRBV14 | .
TGTGCCACCATACGGGATGGCACAGATACGCAGTATTTT | CATIRDGTDTQYF | . | TRBJ2-3 | TRBV6-5 | .
TGTGCCAGCAGCCCTCGACAGGGGGCCGGTTATGGCTACACCTTC | CASSPRQGAGYGYTF | TRBD1 | TRBJ1-2 | TRBV7-2 | few
TGTGCCAGCTCACCAGACACGGTCCGGGACGGCTACACCTTC | CASSPDTVRDGYTF | . | TRBJ1-2 | TRBV18 | .
TGTGCCACCCAAAAGGCCGGGGCGGGGGAGCAGTACTTC | CATQKAGAGEQYF | . | TRBJ2-7 | TRBV28 | .
TGTGCCAGCAGCACACAGGGAGAGGGAAACACCATATATTTT | CASSTQGEGNTIYF | . | TRBJ1-3 | TRBV5-6 | .
TGTGCCAGCACCTCCTCCACCCGAAACACCATATATTTT | CASTSSTRNTIYF | . | TRBJ1-3 | TRBV9 | .
TGTGCCAGCAGCTTCTTTGGGGAGACTGAAGCTTTCTTT | CASSFFGETEAFF | . | TRBJ1-1 | TRBV7-2 | .
TGCAGCGTGGGGGGGACCCCGGGGCGCACAGATACGCAGTATTTT | CSVGGTPGRTDTQYF | TRBD2 | TRBJ2-3 | TRBV29-1 | .
TGTGCCAGCAGTGCCTACATGAGTGACGAGCAGTACTTC | CASSAYMSDEQYF | . | TRBJ2-7 | TRBV27 | .
TGTGCCAGCAGCTTAGATCTAGGCAGGGCTAACACTGAAGCTTTCTTT | CASSLDLGRANTEAFF | . | TRBJ1-1 | TRBV7-8 | .
TGTGCCAGCAGCTTAGGTGTTAGGGCAGCGGCTCCAGCTAACTATGGCTACACCTTC | CASSLGVRAAAPANYGYTF | . | TRBJ1-2 | TRBV7-9 | .
TGTGCCAGCAGGCGTGGCGGGGAGGCCTACAATGAGCAGTTCTTC | CASRRGGEAYNEQFF | . | TRBJ2-1 | TRBV6-5 | .
TGTGCCAGCAGCTTAGAAGGGGCTGGGGCCAACGTCCTGACTTTC | CASSLEGAGANVLTF | . | TRBJ2-6 | TRBV7-2 | .
TGTGCCAGTAGTATAACCGCTATACCCTCTGGAAACACCATATATTTT | CASSITAIPSGNTIYF | . | TRBJ1-3 | TRBV19 | .
TGTGCCAGCAGTTTTACAGGCGTGCCACCCCTCCACTTT | CASSFTGVPPLHF | . | TRBJ1-6 | TRBV28 | once